Listed here are 9 T cell receptor beta chains from one sample, sequenced in a study of beta chain features in type 1 diabetes. Every isolated RNA sample was fully reverse transcribed, so sequencing captured expressed TCRB transcripts. Measured with immunoSEQ multiplex PCR; TCRdb has only the in-frame clones, and not every one. The sample shows 900,000 or so clones, roughly 17% of them seen only once. The specimen was naive CD4+ T cells from blood. The receptors come from a woman aged 18-35 years in good health.

In its sample, this clone was seen a few times. The J gene is TRBJ2-4, the V gene TRBV9, with 8 bases identical to TRBD1. This CDR3 region has 13 residues. The germline gives CDR1 SGDLS, CDR2 YYNGEE. The trim removed 3 bases at V and 11 bases at J, leaving 7 bases unmatched. The CDR3 loop is CASSEWTGSLQYF. The CDR3 coding sequence is TGTGCCAGCAGCGAATGGACAGGGAGCCTTCAGTACTTC.

The chain couples TRBV6-6 to TRBJ1-4; a possible D gene is TRBD1 (5 bases). Germline V lookup: CDR1 MNHNY, CDR2 SVGAGI (reference sequence). Trimming pared 2 bases from V and 3 bases from J, leaving 10 bases between. This CDR3 region has 15 residues. The CDR3 reads CASSYRRDPNEKLFF. The CDR3 nucleotides read TGTGCCAGCAGTTACCGTAGGGACCCTAATGAAAAACTGTTTTTT.

This clone showed up just once. The V call is TRBV28, the J call TRBJ1-4; D remains unclear. Germline V gives CDR1 MDHEN, CDR2 SYDVKM. With 3 bases removed from V and 7 bases from J, the gap between germline ends came to 9 bases. The CDR3 has 13 residues. Written as DNA, the CDR3 is TGTGCCAGCAGTTTCTGGGCAGGTGAAAAACTGTTTTTT. Its translation: CASSFWAGEKLFF.

The V and J genes are TRBV7-3 and TRBJ2-7, with TRBD1 identical over 7 bases. This CDR3 is built from 15 residues. CDR1 and CDR2 (germline): SGHTA, FQGTGA. V lost 4 bases, J lost 5 bases, and 11 bases stayed unmatched. In DNA, the CDR3 is TGTGCCAGCAGCTATCGGCCGACAGGGCTGGACGAGCAGTACTTC. The encoded protein is CASSYRPTGLDEQYF.

This clone was recorded a few times. At the DNA level, this CDR3 is encoded by other sequences in the same sample as well. The rearrangement links TRBV7-2 to TRBJ1-2; tentative D call: TRBD1 (6 bases). The germline V gene has CDR1 SGHTA and CDR2 FQGNSA. The CDR3 consists of 13 residues. Deletions cut 5 bases from V and 2 bases from J, with 9 bases between. DNA of the CDR3: TGTGCCAGCAGCCCAGACAGGAACTATGGCTACACCTTC. Its translation is CASSPDRNYGYTF. The full variable domain, its missing parts supplied by reference TRBV7-2 and TRBJ1-2, is GAGVSQSPSNKVTEKGKDVELRCDPISGHTALYWYRQSLGQGLEFLIYFQGNSAPDKSGLPSDRFSAERTGGSVSTLTIQRTQQEDSAVYLCASSPDRNYGYTFGSGTRLTVV.

This clone occurred many times. The V gene is TRBV2, the J gene TRBJ2-6; a possible D gene is TRBD1 (6 bases). Germline CDR1 is SNHLY and CDR2 is FYNNEI. This CDR3 has 14 amino acids. Trimming left V 5 bases short and J 3 bases short, with 8 bases between. The CDR3 here is CASSTGNGANVLTF. The CDR3 nucleotides are TGTGCCAGCAGTACAGGGAATGGGGCCAACGTCCTGACTTTC.

This clone was detected only a few times. This specimen includes other DNA sequences encoding the same CDR3. The chain employs TRBV6-5 and TRBJ2-5, with D hard to call. V gave up 0 bases and J gave up 5 bases, with 10 bases separating them. The CDR3 is 14 residues long. CDR1 is MNHEY, CDR2 SVGAGI, per germline. The CDR3, as DNA: TGTGCCAGCAGTTACTCTGGGTCGTCGGAGACCCAGTACTTC. The encoded protein is CASSYSGSSETQYF.

The rearrangement links TRBV7-2 to TRBJ2-5; D may be TRBD1 or TRBD2 (6 bases each). The V gene lost 3 bases and the J gene lost 0 bases, with 17 bases spanning the gap. The length of the CDR3 is 17 residues. Germline loops: CDR1 SGHTA, CDR2 FQGNSA. CDR3 loop: CASSFRRGTLYQETQYF. The CDR3 region has the DNA TGTGCCAGCAGCTTCCGGAGGGGGACCTTGTACCAAGAGACCCAGTACTTC.

This clone has only a few counts. V usage is TRBV5-1 and J usage is TRBJ1-1, with 9 bases identical to TRBD1. This CDR3 region has 16 residues. V dropped 4 bases and J dropped 4; count of bases not matched to a gene: 11. CDR1 SGHRS and CDR2 YFSETQ come from the germline V gene. The CDR3 coding sequence is TGCGCCAGCAGCCTGTATACAGGGGGCGCGGGCACTGAAGCTTTCTTT. Encoded protein: CASSLYTGGAGTEAFF.